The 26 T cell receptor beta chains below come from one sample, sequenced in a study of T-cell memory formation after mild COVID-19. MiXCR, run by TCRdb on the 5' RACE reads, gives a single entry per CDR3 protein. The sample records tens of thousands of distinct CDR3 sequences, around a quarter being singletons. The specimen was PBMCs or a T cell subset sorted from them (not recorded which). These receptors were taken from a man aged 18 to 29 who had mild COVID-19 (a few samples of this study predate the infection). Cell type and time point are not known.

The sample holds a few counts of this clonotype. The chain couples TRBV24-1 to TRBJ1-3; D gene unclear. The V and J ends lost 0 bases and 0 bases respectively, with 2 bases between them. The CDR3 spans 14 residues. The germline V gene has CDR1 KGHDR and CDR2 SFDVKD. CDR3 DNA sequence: TGTGCCACCAGTGATTTGCGCTCTGGAAACACCATATATTTT. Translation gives CATSDLRSGNTIYF.

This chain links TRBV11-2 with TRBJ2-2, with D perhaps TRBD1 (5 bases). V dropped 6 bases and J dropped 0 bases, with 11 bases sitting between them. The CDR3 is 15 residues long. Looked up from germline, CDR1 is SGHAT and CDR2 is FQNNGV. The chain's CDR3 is CASRQANTNTGELFF. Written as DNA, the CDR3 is TGTGCCAGCAGACAGGCGAACACGAACACCGGGGAGCTGTTTTTT.

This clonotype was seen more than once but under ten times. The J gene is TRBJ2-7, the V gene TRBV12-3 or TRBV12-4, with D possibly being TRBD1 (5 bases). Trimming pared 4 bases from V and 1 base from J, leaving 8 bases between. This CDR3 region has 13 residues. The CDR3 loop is CASSWGGSYEQYV. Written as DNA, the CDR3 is TGTGCCAGCAGTTGGGGCGGTTCCTACGAGCAGTACGTC.

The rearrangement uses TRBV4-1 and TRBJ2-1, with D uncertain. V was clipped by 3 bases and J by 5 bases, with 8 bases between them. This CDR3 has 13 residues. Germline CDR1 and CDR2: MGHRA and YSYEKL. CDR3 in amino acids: CASSQDGNNEQFF. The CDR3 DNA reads TGCGCCAGCAGCCAGGACGGAAACAATGAGCAGTTCTTC.

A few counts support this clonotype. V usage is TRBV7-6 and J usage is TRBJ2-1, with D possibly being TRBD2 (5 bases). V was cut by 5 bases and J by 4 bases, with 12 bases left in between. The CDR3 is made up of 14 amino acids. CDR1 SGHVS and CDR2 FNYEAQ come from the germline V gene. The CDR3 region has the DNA TGTGCCAGCAGCCCCAGCGGAGTATACAATGAGCAGTTCTTC. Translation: CASSPSGVYNEQFF.

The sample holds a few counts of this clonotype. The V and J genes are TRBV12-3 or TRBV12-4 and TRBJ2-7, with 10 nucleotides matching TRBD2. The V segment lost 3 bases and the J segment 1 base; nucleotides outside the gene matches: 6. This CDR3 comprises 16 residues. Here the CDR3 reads CASSLVIAGGSYEQYF. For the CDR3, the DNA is TGTGCCAGCAGTTTGGTAATAGCGGGGGGTTCCTACGAGCAGTACTTC.

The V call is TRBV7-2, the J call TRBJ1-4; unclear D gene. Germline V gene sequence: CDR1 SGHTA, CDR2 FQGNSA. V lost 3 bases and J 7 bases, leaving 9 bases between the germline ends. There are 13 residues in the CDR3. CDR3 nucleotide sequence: TGTGCCAGCAGCTTTTCCGGGGTTGAAAAACTGTTTTTT. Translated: CASSFSGVEKLFF. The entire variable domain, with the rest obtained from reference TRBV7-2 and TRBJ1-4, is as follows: GAGVSQSPSNKVTEKGKDVELRCDPISGHTALYWYRQSLGQGLEFLIYFQGNSAPDKSGLPSDRFSAERTGGSVSTLTIQRTQQEDSAVYLCASSFSGVEKLFFGSGTQLSVL.

CDR3 amino acids: CASSHGQRDEQYF. CDR3 nucleotides: TGTGCCAGCAGTCATGGTCAGCGTGACGAGCAGTACTTC. The chain employs TRBV12-3 or TRBV12-4 and TRBJ2-7, with D hard to call. Trimming cost V 5 bases and J 5 bases, with 13 bases left between them. The CDR3 spans 13 residues.

DNA for the CDR3: TGTGCCAGCAGCTTAGTTGACGGAAACTATGGCTACACCTTC. This translates into CASSLVDGNYGYTF. The chain carries TRBV7-9 and TRBJ1-2; D gene uncertain. V was shortened by 1 base and J by 2 bases, with 8 bases between the two germline ends. The CDR3 extends over 14 amino acids. Germline CDR1 SEHNR, CDR2 FQNEAQ (reference sequence).

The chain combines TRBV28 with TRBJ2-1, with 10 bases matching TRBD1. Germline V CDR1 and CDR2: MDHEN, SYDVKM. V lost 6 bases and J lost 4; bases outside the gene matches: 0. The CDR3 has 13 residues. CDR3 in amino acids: CASRDRGYNEQFF. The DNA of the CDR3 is TGTGCCAGCAGGGACAGGGGGTACAATGAGCAGTTCTTC.

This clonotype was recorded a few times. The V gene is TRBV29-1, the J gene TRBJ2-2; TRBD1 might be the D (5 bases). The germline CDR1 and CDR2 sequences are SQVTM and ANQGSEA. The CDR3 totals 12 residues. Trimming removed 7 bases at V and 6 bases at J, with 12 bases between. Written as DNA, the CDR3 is TGCAGCGCTTCGAAGGGGTCCGGGGAGCTGTTTTTT. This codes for CSASKGSGELFF.

The CDR3 loop reads CASSQAAGAYNQPQHF. CDR3 DNA: TGTGCCAGCAGCCAAGCTGCAGGGGCCTACAATCAGCCCCAGCATTTT. The chain couples TRBV4-2 to TRBJ1-5, with a possible D match to TRBD1 (6 bases). Trimming stripped 1 base from V and 3 bases from J, with 13 bases between. Germline CDR1 and CDR2: LGHNA and YNFKEQ. This CDR3 comprises 16 residues.

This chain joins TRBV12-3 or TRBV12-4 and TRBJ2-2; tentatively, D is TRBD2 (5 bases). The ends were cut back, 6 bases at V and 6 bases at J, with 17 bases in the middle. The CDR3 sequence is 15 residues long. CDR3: CASSADFGRPGELFF. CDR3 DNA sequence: TGTGCCAGCAGCGCGGACTTCGGAAGGCCCGGGGAGCTGTTTTTT.

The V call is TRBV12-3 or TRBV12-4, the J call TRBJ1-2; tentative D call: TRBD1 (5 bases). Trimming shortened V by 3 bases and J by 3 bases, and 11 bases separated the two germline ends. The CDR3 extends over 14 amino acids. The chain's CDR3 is CASSFSGGYYGYTF. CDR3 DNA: TGTGCCAGCAGTTTCTCGGGGGGGTACTATGGCTACACCTTC.

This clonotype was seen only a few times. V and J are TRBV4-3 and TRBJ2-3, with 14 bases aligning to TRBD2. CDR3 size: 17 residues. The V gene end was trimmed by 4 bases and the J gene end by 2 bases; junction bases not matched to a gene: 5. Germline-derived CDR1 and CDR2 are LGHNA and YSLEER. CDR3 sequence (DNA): TGCGCCAGCAGCCTCCGACTAGCGGGGGGGCCCACAGATACGCAGTATTTT. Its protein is CASSLRLAGGPTDTQYF.

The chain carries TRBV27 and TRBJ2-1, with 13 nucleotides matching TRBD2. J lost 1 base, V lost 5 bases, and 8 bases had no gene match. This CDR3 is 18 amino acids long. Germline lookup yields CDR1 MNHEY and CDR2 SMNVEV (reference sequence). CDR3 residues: CASSPWTSGGLSYNEQFF. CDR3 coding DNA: TGTGCCAGCAGTCCATGGACTAGCGGGGGCCTATCCTACAATGAGCAGTTCTTC.

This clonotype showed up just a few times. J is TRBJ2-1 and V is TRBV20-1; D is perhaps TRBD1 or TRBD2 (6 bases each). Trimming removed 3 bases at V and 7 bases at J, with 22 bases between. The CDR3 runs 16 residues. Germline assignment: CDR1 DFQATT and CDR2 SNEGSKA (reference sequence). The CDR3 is CSASDRRRGVRNEQFF. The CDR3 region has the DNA TGCAGTGCTAGTGACCGTCGAAGGGGGGTACGAAATGAGCAGTTCTTC.

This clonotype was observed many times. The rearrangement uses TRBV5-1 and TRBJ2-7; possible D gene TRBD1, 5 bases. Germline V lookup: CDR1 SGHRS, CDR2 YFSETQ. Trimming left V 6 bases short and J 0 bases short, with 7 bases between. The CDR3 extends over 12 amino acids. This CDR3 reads CASIGDSYEQYF. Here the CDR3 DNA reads TGCGCCAGCATAGGGGACTCCTACGAGCAGTACTTC.

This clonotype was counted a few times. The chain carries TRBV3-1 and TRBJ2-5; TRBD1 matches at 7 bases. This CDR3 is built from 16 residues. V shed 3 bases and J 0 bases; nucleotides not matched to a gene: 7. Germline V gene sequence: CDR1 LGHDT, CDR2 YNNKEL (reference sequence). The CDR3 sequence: CASSHPGQADQETQYF. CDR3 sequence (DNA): TGTGCCAGCAGCCATCCAGGACAGGCCGACCAAGAGACCCAGTACTTC.

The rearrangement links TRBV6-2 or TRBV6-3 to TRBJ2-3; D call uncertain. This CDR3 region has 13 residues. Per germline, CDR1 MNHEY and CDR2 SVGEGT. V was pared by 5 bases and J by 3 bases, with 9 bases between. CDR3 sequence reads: CASSTDGTDTQYF. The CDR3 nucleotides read TGTGCCAGCAGTACAGACGGGACAGATACGCAGTATTTT.

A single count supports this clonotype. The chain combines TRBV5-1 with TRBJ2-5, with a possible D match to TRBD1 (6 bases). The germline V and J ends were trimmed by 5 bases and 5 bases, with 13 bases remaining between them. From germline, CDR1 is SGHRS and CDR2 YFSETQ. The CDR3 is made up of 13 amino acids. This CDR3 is CASREQGGETQYF. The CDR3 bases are TGCGCCAGCAGGGAACAGGGCGGTGAGACCCAGTACTTC.

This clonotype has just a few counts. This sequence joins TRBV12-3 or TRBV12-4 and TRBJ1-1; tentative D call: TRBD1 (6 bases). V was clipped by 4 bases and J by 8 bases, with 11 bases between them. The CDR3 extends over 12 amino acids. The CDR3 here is CASSSQGWEAFF. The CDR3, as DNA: TGTGCCAGCAGTTCTCAGGGGTGGGAAGCTTTCTTT.

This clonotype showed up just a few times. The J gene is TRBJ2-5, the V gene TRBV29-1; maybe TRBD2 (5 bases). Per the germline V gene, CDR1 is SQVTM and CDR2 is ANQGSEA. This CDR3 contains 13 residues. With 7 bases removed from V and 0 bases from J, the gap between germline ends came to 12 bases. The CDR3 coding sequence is TGCAGCGGAACCCCGGGGAACCAAGAGACCCAGTACTTC. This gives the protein CSGTPGNQETQYF.

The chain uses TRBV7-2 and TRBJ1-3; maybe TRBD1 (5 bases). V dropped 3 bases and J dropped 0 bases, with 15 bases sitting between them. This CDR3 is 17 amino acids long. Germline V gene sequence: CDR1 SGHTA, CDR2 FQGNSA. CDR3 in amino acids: CASSFTARQSSGNTIYF. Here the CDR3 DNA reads TGTGCCAGCAGCTTTACGGCCCGACAGAGCTCTGGAAACACCATATATTTT.

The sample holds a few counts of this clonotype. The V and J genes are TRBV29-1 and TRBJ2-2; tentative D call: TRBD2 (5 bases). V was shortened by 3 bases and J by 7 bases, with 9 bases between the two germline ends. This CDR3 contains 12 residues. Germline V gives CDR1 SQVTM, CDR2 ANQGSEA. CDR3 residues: CSVDVGGGELFF. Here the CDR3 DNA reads TGCAGCGTTGACGTCGGAGGCGGGGAGCTGTTTTTT.

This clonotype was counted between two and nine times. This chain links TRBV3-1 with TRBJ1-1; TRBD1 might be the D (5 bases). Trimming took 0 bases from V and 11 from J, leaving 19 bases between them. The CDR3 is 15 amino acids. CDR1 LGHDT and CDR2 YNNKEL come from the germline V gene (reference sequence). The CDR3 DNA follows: TGTGCCAGCAGCCAAGATCGAGTGGAGGGGCTGCGGGCTTTCTTT. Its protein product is CASSQDRVEGLRAFF.